This T cell receptor (beta chain) was observed in a study of cytomegalovirus exposure and HLA in healthy donors. Trimming stripped 6 bases from V and 0 bases from J, with 11 bases between. CDR1 is SGHTA and CDR2 is FQGNSA in the germline V gene. This CDR3 has 14 amino acids. The PCR used 60 Vbeta and 13 Jbeta primers. Libraries were prepared by immunoSEQ multiplex PCR; TCRdb keeps only in-frame clonotypes and omits some of them. Among about 190,000 clones, under 85% were seen once, and the ten largest hold over 1.5%. Findings of the study overall: Reportedly, fewer N-insertions than the approximately 700-donor mean appeared in an Asian-associated ancestry cluster in a later analysis.

Points on this clone: Antigen specificity is unknown.

The TCR sequence derives from a woman aged 18 to 35 in good health and CMV-seronegative. Sequencing was carried out using PBMCs. The chain recombines TRBV7-2 with TRBJ1-1; the D is unclear. CDR3: CASREWRVNTEAFF. DNA of the CDR3: TGTGCCAGCAGGGAGTGGCGGGTGAACACTGAAGCTTTCTTT. The full variable domain, rest sourced from reference TRBV7-2 and TRBJ1-1, is GAGVSQSPSNKVTEKGKDVELRCDPISGHTALYWYRQSLGQGLEFLIYFQGNSAPDKSGLPSDRFSAERTGGSVSTLTIQRTQQEDSAVYLCASREWRVNTEAFFGQGTRLTVV.